These T cell receptor beta chains were read from a single sample in a study of T cell responses to AZD1222 COVID-19 vaccine. Libraries were prepared by immunoSEQ multiplex PCR; TCRdb keeps only in-frame clonotypes and omits some of them. The profile covers around 130,000 clones, with about 94% appearing a single time and about 0.91% taken by the ten largest. Specimen: peripheral blood, collected on day 0 of AZD1222 vaccination. The origin of the receptors is an adult in good health. The CDR3 runs from the conserved cysteine through the conserved F or W. The D gene is left open where the match is weak. Not every row has a clone size; where given, it reads once, few, many or a size class.

size: NA; D: NA; V: TRBV5-1; J: TRBJ2-7; DNA: TGCGCCAGCAGCTTATATCAAGGGGGCTACGAGCAGTACTTC; CDR3: CASSLYQGGYEQYF
size: NA; D: NA; V: TRBV6-5; J: TRBJ1-5; DNA: TGTGCCAGCAGTTACTCAGGATCTAATCAGCCCCAGCATTTT; CDR3: CASSYSGSNQPQHF
size: NA; D: NA; V: TRBV5-1; J: TRBJ1-6; DNA: TGCGCCAGCAGCTTGGGGGGGCCAATGGGTAATTCACCCCTCCACTTT; CDR3: CASSLGGPMGNSPLHF
size: NA; D: NA; V: TRBV5-5; J: TRBJ2-1; DNA: TGTGCCAGCAGCCCCGAGGGATGGGCGGCTACCTACAATGAGCAGTTCTTC; CDR3: CASSPEGWAATYNEQFF
size: NA; D: NA; V: TRBV6-1; J: TRBJ1-1; DNA: TGTGCCAGCAGTGACGGTAGGAACACTGAAGCTTTCTTT; CDR3: CASSDGRNTEAFF
size: once; D: TRBD1; V: TRBV6-5; J: TRBJ2-5; DNA: TGTGCCAGCAGTTACTTTACAGGGGAAGAGACCCAGTACTTC; CDR3: CASSYFTGEETQYF
size: NA; D: NA; V: TRBV3-1/TRBV3-2; J: TRBJ1-1; DNA: TGTGCCAGCAGCCAAGGGACTCGTAGTCGTGCTTTCTTT; CDR3: CASSQGTRSRAFF
size: NA; D: TRBD1; V: TRBV5-4; J: TRBJ2-1; DNA: TGTGCCAGCAGCTTGAAGACAGGGGGTAACAATGAGCAGTTCTTC; CDR3: CASSLKTGGNNEQFF
size: once; D: NA; V: TRBV7-2; J: TRBJ1-2; DNA: TGTGCCAGCAGCTTAGCGGGGGTTAACTATGGCTACACCTTC; CDR3: CASSLAGVNYGYTF
size: NA; D: NA; V: TRBV7-8; J: TRBJ2-2; DNA: TGTGCCAGCAGCCCGCGCACGGGGTCCTACACCGGGGAGCTGTTTTTT; CDR3: CASSPRTGSYTGELFF
size: NA; D: NA; V: TRBV6-4; J: TRBJ2-7; DNA: TGTGCCAGCAGTGACGCCCCCTACGAGCAGTACTTC; CDR3: CASSDAPYEQYF
size: once; D: TRBD1; V: TRBV18; J: TRBJ1-6; DNA: TGTGCCAGCTCGCTGGGACAGGCACATAATTCACCCCTCCACTTT; CDR3: CASSLGQAHNSPLHF
size: NA; D: TRBD1; V: TRBV7-9; J: TRBJ1-2; DNA: TGTGCCAGCAGCTTAAACACAGGGGAAGTTTTCGGCTACACCTTC; CDR3: CASSLNTGEVFGYTF
size: NA; D: TRBD1; V: TRBV5-1; J: TRBJ1-1; DNA: TGCGCCAGCAGCTTCGGTCAGGGGGCCACTGAAGCTTTCTTT; CDR3: CASSFGQGATEAFF
size: NA; D: NA; V: TRBV6-1; J: TRBJ2-7; DNA: TGTGCCAGCAGTGAAACTGTGTACATGAGCGAGCAGTACTTC; CDR3: CASSETVYMSEQYF
size: NA; D: NA; V: TRBV12-3/TRBV12-4; J: TRBJ1-1; DNA: TGTGCCAGCAGTTTCAGGACGGGAACTGAAGCTTTCTTT; CDR3: CASSFRTGTEAFF
size: NA; D: NA; V: TRBV6-5; J: TRBJ1-1; DNA: TGTGCCAGCAGTTACTCGGACAGCAACACTGAAGCTTTCTTT; CDR3: CASSYSDSNTEAFF
size: NA; D: TRBD2; V: TRBV7-8; J: TRBJ2-1; DNA: TGTGCCAGCAGCTTAGTTAGCGGGGGGTCGTCCTACAATGAGCAGTTCTTC; CDR3: CASSLVSGGSSYNEQFF
size: NA; D: NA; V: TRBV11-3; J: TRBJ2-2; DNA: TGTGCCAGCAGCTTAGAGGGGTACACCGGGGAGCTGTTTTTT; CDR3: CASSLEGYTGELFF
size: NA; D: TRBD2; V: TRBV19; J: TRBJ2-5; DNA: TGTGCCAGTAATATGGGGGGGTTAAACTTCGAGACCCAGTACTTC; CDR3: CASNMGGLNFETQYF
size: NA; D: NA; V: TRBV6-5; J: TRBJ1-2; DNA: TGTGCCAGCACCAGAACAGGGACCTATGGCTACACCTTC; CDR3: CASTRTGTYGYTF
size: once; D: TRBD1; V: TRBV6-5; J: TRBJ1-1; DNA: TGTGCCAGCAGTCCGGGACAGGGAATCACTGAAGCTTTCTTT; CDR3: CASSPGQGITEAFF
size: NA; D: NA; V: TRBV27; J: TRBJ2-1; DNA: TGTGCCAGCAGTTTATCGTGGGGTGAGCAGTTCTTC; CDR3: CASSLSWGEQFF
size: NA; D: NA; V: TRBV9; J: TRBJ2-5; DNA: TGTGCCAGCAGCGCCCGGTCCGTGCTCCAAGAGACCCAGTACTTC; CDR3: CASSARSVLQETQYF
size: NA; D: NA; V: TRBV3-1/TRBV3-2; J: TRBJ1-2; DNA: TGTGCCAGCAGCCAGCCGGGATATGGCTACACCTTC; CDR3: CASSQPGYGYTF
size: once; D: TRBD1; V: TRBV7-9; J: TRBJ2-7; DNA: TGTGCCAGCAGCATACCGGGACAGCACTACGAGCAGTACTTC; CDR3: CASSIPGQHYEQYF
size: NA; D: TRBD1; V: TRBV6-5; J: TRBJ1-2; DNA: TGTGCCAGCAGTTTCCTCAGGGGGCGCGGGTATGGCTACACCTTC; CDR3: CASSFLRGRGYGYTF
size: NA; D: TRBD1; V: TRBV2; J: TRBJ1-1; DNA: TGTGCCACCCTAGAGACGGGACAGGGGGCCCCGGGACGCACTGAAGCTTTCTTT; CDR3: CATLETGQGAPGRTEAFF
size: NA; D: NA; V: TRBV7-9; J: TRBJ1-5; DNA: TGTGCCAGCAGCCCGGGACACGGAAGCAATCAGCCCCAGCATTTT; CDR3: CASSPGHGSNQPQHF
size: NA; D: NA; V: TRBV5-1; J: TRBJ2-6; DNA: TGCGCCAGCAGCTTGGCCTTCTCTGGGGCCAACGTCCTGACTTTC; CDR3: CASSLAFSGANVLTF
size: NA; D: NA; V: TRBV13; J: TRBJ1-2; DNA: TGTGCCAGCAGCTTAAGAGGACAGCGTAACTATGGCTACACCTTC; CDR3: CASSLRGQRNYGYTF